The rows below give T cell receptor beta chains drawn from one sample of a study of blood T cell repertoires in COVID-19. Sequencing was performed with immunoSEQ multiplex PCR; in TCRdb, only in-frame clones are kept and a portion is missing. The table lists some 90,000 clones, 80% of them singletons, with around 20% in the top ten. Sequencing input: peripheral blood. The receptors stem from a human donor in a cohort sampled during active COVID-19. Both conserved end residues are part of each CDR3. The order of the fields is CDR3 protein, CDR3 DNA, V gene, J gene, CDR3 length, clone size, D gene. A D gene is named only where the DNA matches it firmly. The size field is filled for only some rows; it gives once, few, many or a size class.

cdr3_aa: CASSGLGKLATEQYF
cdr3_nt: TGTGCCAGCAGCGGCCTCGGGAAACTAGCGACCGAGCAGTACTTC
v_call: TRBV9
j_call: TRBJ2-7
cdr3_length: 15
clone_size: .
d_call: TRBD2

cdr3_aa: CSAKNGYTF
cdr3_nt: TGCAGTGCCAAAAATGGCTACACCTTC
v_call: TRBV20-1
j_call: TRBJ1-2
cdr3_length: 9
clone_size: .
d_call: .

cdr3_aa: CASSLGPGLVNYEQYF
cdr3_nt: TGTGCCAGCAGCTTGGGTCCGGGACTAGTGAACTACGAGCAGTACTTC
v_call: TRBV7-3
j_call: TRBJ2-7
cdr3_length: 16
clone_size: .
d_call: TRBD2

cdr3_aa: CASWGRNYGYTF
cdr3_nt: TGTGCCAGTTGGGGCAGGAACTATGGCTACACCTTC
v_call: TRBV28
j_call: TRBJ1-2
cdr3_length: 12
clone_size: .
d_call: .

cdr3_aa: CASSQTGNTEAFF
cdr3_nt: TGTGCCAGCAGCCAGACAGGGAACACTGAAGCTTTCTTT
v_call: TRBV7-3
j_call: TRBJ1-1
cdr3_length: 13
clone_size: few
d_call: .

cdr3_aa: CASSQEGGYGYTF
cdr3_nt: TGCGCCAGCAGTCAAGAAGGAGGGTATGGCTACACCTTC
v_call: TRBV4-1
j_call: TRBJ1-2
cdr3_length: 13
clone_size: .
d_call: .

cdr3_aa: CASGTGKTFFSGANVLTF
cdr3_nt: TGTGCCAGCGGAACCGGGAAAACTTTCTTCTCTGGGGCCAACGTCCTGACTTTC
v_call: TRBV19
j_call: TRBJ2-6
cdr3_length: 18
clone_size: .
d_call: .

cdr3_aa: CASLPIAGGTDTQYF
cdr3_nt: TGCGCCAGCCTCCCGATAGCGGGGGGCACAGATACGCAGTATTTT
v_call: TRBV5-1
j_call: TRBJ2-3
cdr3_length: 15
clone_size: once
d_call: TRBD2

cdr3_aa: CASSEENSGNTIYF
cdr3_nt: TGCGCCAGCAGCGAAGAGAACTCTGGAAACACCATATATTTT
v_call: TRBV5-1
j_call: TRBJ1-3
cdr3_length: 14
clone_size: .
d_call: .

cdr3_aa: CASSVGGEPPLHF
cdr3_nt: TGTGCCAGCAGCGTAGGGGGGGAGCCACCCCTCCACTTT
v_call: TRBV9
j_call: TRBJ1-6
cdr3_length: 13
clone_size: .
d_call: .

cdr3_aa: CASSFRLAGGQETQYF
cdr3_nt: TGCGCCAGCAGCTTTCGACTAGCGGGAGGACAAGAGACCCAGTACTTC
v_call: TRBV5-1
j_call: TRBJ2-5
cdr3_length: 16
clone_size: .
d_call: TRBD2

cdr3_aa: CASSPGDEQYF
cdr3_nt: TGTGCCAGCAGTCCGGGGGACGAGCAGTACTTC
v_call: TRBV28
j_call: TRBJ2-7
cdr3_length: 11
clone_size: many
d_call: .

cdr3_aa: CASSATLTSAYEQYF
cdr3_nt: TGTGCCAGCTCAGCGACCTTGACTAGCGCCTACGAGCAGTACTTC
v_call: TRBV18
j_call: TRBJ2-7
cdr3_length: 15
clone_size: .
d_call: TRBD2

cdr3_aa: CASSSQREGYEQYF
cdr3_nt: TGTGCCAGCAGCTCACAGCGGGAGGGCTACGAGCAGTACTTC
v_call: TRBV9
j_call: TRBJ2-7
cdr3_length: 14
clone_size: .
d_call: TRBD2

cdr3_aa: CASSIRAGARRNEQFF
cdr3_nt: TGTGCCAGTAGTATAAGAGCGGGAGCCCGTCGGAATGAGCAGTTCTTC
v_call: TRBV19
j_call: TRBJ2-1
cdr3_length: 16
clone_size: few
d_call: TRBD2

cdr3_aa: CASSVAGGSYNEQFF
cdr3_nt: TGTGCCAGCAGCGTAGCGGGAGGGTCTTACAATGAGCAGTTCTTC
v_call: TRBV9
j_call: TRBJ2-1
cdr3_length: 15
clone_size: .
d_call: TRBD2

cdr3_aa: CASSPRDSSYEQYF
cdr3_nt: TGTGCCAGCTCACCCCGGGACAGCTCCTACGAGCAGTACTTC
v_call: TRBV18
j_call: TRBJ2-7
cdr3_length: 14
clone_size: .
d_call: TRBD1

cdr3_aa: CASRQGSSGANVLTF
cdr3_nt: TGTGCCAGTCGCCAGGGTTCCTCTGGGGCCAACGTCCTGACTTTC
v_call: TRBV19
j_call: TRBJ2-6
cdr3_length: 15
clone_size: .
d_call: .

cdr3_aa: CASSSRAVYEQYF
cdr3_nt: TGTGCCAGCAGCTCGAGAGCGGTTTACGAGCAGTACTTC
v_call: TRBV28
j_call: TRBJ2-7
cdr3_length: 13
clone_size: .
d_call: .

cdr3_aa: CASSLTGDLNTEAFF
cdr3_nt: TGCGCCAGCAGCTTGACAGGGGACTTGAACACTGAAGCTTTCTTT
v_call: TRBV5-1
j_call: TRBJ1-1
cdr3_length: 15
clone_size: .
d_call: TRBD1

cdr3_aa: CASIETGGSYNEQFF
cdr3_nt: TGTGCCAGCATCGAGACAGGGGGCTCCTACAATGAGCAGTTCTTC
v_call: TRBV5-4
j_call: TRBJ2-1
cdr3_length: 15
clone_size: once
d_call: TRBD1

cdr3_aa: CASSEIPSGGIYEQYF
cdr3_nt: TGTGCCAGCAGTGAAATCCCTTCAGGGGGCATCTACGAGCAGTACTTC
v_call: TRBV28
j_call: TRBJ2-7
cdr3_length: 16
clone_size: once
d_call: TRBD1

cdr3_aa: CASTIYEQYF
cdr3_nt: TGTGCCAGCACCATTTACGAGCAGTACTTC
v_call: TRBV27
j_call: TRBJ2-7
cdr3_length: 10
clone_size: .
d_call: .

cdr3_aa: CASSPTRTGSHEQYF
cdr3_nt: TGTGCCAGTAGTCCCACACGAACAGGGTCCCACGAGCAGTACTTC
v_call: TRBV7-9
j_call: TRBJ2-7
cdr3_length: 15
clone_size: .
d_call: .

cdr3_aa: CASSAKDRGTSGANVLTF
cdr3_nt: TGTGCCAGCAGTGCAAAGGACAGGGGTACCTCTGGGGCCAACGTCCTGACTTTC
v_call: TRBV25-1
j_call: TRBJ2-6
cdr3_length: 18
clone_size: .
d_call: TRBD1

cdr3_aa: CAWSVKGLGSYNEQFF
cdr3_nt: TGTGCCTGGAGTGTAAAGGGACTTGGCTCCTACAATGAGCAGTTCTTC
v_call: TRBV30
j_call: TRBJ2-1
cdr3_length: 16
clone_size: .
d_call: .

cdr3_aa: CASSSGWAYEQYF
cdr3_nt: TGTGCCAGCAGTTCAGGGTGGGCCTACGAGCAGTACTTC
v_call: TRBV5-6
j_call: TRBJ2-7
cdr3_length: 13
clone_size: .
d_call: .

cdr3_aa: CATSDPSGLAGGLGETQYF
cdr3_nt: TGTGCCACCAGTGATCCGTCGGGACTAGCGGGAGGGTTGGGGGAGACCCAGTACTTC
v_call: TRBV24-1
j_call: TRBJ2-5
cdr3_length: 19
clone_size: .
d_call: TRBD2

cdr3_aa: CASSSPDRPYEQYF
cdr3_nt: TGTGCCAGCAGCTCCCCTGACAGACCCTACGAGCAGTACTTC
v_call: TRBV7-9
j_call: TRBJ2-7
cdr3_length: 14
clone_size: .
d_call: .

cdr3_aa: CASSRQGPNQPQHF
cdr3_nt: TGTGCCAGTAGCAGACAGGGCCCGAATCAGCCCCAGCATTTT
v_call: TRBV19
j_call: TRBJ1-5
cdr3_length: 14
clone_size: once
d_call: TRBD1

cdr3_aa: CSAREEETQYF
cdr3_nt: TGCAGTGCTAGAGAGGAGGAGACCCAGTACTTC
v_call: TRBV20-1
j_call: TRBJ2-5
cdr3_length: 11
clone_size: .
d_call: .

cdr3_aa: CASSPRTLGNTEAFF
cdr3_nt: TGTGCCAGCAGCCCGCGGACATTAGGAAACACTGAAGCTTTCTTT
v_call: TRBV9
j_call: TRBJ1-1
cdr3_length: 15
clone_size: .
d_call: .

cdr3_aa: CASSRLANYGYTF
cdr3_nt: TGTGCCAGCAGCCGGTTAGCTAACTATGGCTACACCTTC
v_call: TRBV7-2
j_call: TRBJ1-2
cdr3_length: 13
clone_size: once
d_call: .

cdr3_aa: CASSKGQGSYEQYF
cdr3_nt: TGTGCCAGCAGCAAGGGACAGGGCTCCTACGAGCAGTACTTC
v_call: TRBV7-2
j_call: TRBJ2-7
cdr3_length: 14
clone_size: .
d_call: TRBD1